This TCR beta chain originates from a study of CD4+ T cells in melanoma. Repertoires were generated with immunoSEQ multiplex PCR, while TCRdb's copy carries only in-frame clones and drops some. Of roughly 5,200 clones listed, approximately 60% are singletons. The CDR3 runs to 12 residues. Sequencing input: cells from a culture (not recorded whether cultured in vitro). The chain uses TRBV21-1 and TRBJ1-2. TRBV21-1 is flagged as a pseudogene. This clonotype was sampled from a human donor with melanoma. For the CDR3, the DNA is TGTGCCAGCCCCCTTCGGGGCTATGGCTACACCTTC. Residues: CASPLRGYGYTF.